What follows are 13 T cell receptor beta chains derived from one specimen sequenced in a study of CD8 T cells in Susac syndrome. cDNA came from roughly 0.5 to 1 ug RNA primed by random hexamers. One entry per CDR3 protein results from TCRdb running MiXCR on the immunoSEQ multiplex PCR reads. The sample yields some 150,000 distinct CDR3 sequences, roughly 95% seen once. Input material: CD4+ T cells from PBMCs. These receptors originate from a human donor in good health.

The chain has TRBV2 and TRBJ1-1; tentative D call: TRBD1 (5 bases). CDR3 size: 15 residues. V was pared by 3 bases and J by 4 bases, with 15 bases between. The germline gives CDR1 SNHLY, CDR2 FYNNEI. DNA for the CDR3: TGTGCCAGCAGTGACCTTGACAGCCCAGGCACTGAAGCTTTCTTT. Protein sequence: CASSDLDSPGTEAFF.

CDR3 amino acids: CASSPSSGRVPYEQYF. CDR3 DNA sequence: TGTGCCAGCAGCCCCAGTAGCGGGAGGGTTCCCTACGAGCAGTACTTC. The chain employs TRBV7-2 and TRBJ2-7; 11 bases are shared with TRBD2. V dropped 5 bases and J dropped 2; count of bases not matched to a gene: 8. Germline CDR1 reads SGHTA; CDR2 reads FQGNSA. The CDR3 runs to 16 residues.

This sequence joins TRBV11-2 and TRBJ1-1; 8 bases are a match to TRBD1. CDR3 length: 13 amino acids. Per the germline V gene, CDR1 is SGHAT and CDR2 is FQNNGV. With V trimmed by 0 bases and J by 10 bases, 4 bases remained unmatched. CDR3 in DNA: TGTGCCAGCAGCTTAGATCGGACAGGGCCAGCTTTCTTT. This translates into CASSLDRTGPAFF. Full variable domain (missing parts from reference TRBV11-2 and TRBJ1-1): EAGVAQSPRYKIIEKRQSVAFWCNPISGHATLYWYQQILGQGPKLLIQFQNNGVVDDSQLPKDRFSAERLKGVDSTLKIQPAKLEDSAVYLCASSLDRTGPAFFGQGTRLTVV.

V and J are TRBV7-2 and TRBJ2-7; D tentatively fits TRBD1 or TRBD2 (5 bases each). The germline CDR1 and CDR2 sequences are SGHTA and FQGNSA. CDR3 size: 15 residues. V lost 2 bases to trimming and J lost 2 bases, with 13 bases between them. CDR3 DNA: TGTGCCAGCAGCTTAAAGCCCCCGGGGCCCTACGAGCAGTACTTC. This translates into CASSLKPPGPYEQYF. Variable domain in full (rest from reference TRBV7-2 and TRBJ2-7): GAGVSQSPSNKVTEKGKDVELRCDPISGHTALYWYRQSLGQGLEFLIYFQGNSAPDKSGLPSDRFSAERTGGSVSTLTIQRTQQEDSAVYLCASSLKPPGPYEQYFGPGTRLTVT.

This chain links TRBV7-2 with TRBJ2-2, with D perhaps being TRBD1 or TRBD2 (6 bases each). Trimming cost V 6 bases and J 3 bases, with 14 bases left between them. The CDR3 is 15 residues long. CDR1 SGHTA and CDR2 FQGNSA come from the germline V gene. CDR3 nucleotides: TGTGCCAGCAGTTCTGGGGGGCCATACACCGGGGAGCTGTTTTTT. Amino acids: CASSSGGPYTGELFF.

CDR3 bases: TGTGCCACCAGGAAAGGGAACCAATACAATGAGCAGTTCTTC. Amino acids: CATRKGNQYNEQFF. The chain recombines TRBV6-5 with TRBJ2-1; the D is unclear. This CDR3 is 14 amino acids long. The germline gives CDR1 MNHEY, CDR2 SVGAGI. V was pared by 10 bases and J by 4 bases, with 17 bases between.

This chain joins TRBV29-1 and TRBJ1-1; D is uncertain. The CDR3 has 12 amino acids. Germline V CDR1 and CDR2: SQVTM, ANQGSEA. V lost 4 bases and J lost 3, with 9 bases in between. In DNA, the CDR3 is TGCAGCGTTGTCCAGGTGTACACTGAAGCTTTCTTT. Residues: CSVVQVYTEAFF. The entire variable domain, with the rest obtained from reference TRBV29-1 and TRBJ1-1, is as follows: SAVISQKPSRDICQRGTSLTIQCQVDSQVTMMFWYRQQPGQSLTLIATANQGSEATYESGFVIDKFPISRPNLTFSTLTVSNMSPEDSSIYLCSVVQVYTEAFFGQGTRLTVV.

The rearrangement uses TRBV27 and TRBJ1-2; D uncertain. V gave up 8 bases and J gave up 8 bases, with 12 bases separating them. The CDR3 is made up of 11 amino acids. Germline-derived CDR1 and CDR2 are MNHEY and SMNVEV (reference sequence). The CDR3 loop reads CASGAGMGYTF. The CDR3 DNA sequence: TGTGCCAGCGGCGCCGGGATGGGCTACACCTTC.

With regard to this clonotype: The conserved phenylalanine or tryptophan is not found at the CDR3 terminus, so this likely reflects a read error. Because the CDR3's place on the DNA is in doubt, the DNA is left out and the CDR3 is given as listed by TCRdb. This CDR3 reads CASSLGQGMFL. This chain connects TRBV12-3 or TRBV12-4 to TRBJ2-1; TRBD1, the table's D call, was not compared with the DNA. The CDR3 extends over 11 residues, inclusive of both ends.

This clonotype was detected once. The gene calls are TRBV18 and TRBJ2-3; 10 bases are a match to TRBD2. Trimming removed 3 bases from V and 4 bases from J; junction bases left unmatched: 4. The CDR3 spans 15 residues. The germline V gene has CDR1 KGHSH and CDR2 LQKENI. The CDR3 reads CASSPRTSGSDTQYF. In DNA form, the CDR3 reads TGTGCCAGCTCACCCCGGACTAGCGGCTCAGATACGCAGTATTTT.

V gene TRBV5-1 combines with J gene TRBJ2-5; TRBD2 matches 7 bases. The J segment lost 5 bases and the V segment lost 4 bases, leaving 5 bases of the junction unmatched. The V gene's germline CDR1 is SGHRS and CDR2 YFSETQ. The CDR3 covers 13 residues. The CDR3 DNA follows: TGCGCCAGCAGCCTCGGGGGGTCCGAGACCCAGTACTTC. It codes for CASSLGGSETQYF.

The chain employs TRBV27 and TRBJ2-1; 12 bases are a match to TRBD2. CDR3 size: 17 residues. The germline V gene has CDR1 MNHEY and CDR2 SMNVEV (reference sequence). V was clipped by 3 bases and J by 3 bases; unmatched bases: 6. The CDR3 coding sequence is TGTGCCAGCAGTTTCGAGACTAGCGGGAGACTCTACAATGAGCAGTTCTTC. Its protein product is CASSFETSGRLYNEQFF.

In DNA form, the CDR3 reads TGCGCCAGCCCTCTTAAGGAGGGGGAGCTCTACGAGCAGTACTTC. Translating gives CASPLKEGELYEQYF. The V gene is TRBV23-1, the J gene TRBJ2-7; D could derive from TRBD1 or TRBD2 (6 bases each). TRBV23-1 belongs to the ORF category, with a function that is uncertain. The V end lost 8 bases, the J end lost 3 bases, and 20 bases lay between the germline ends. The CDR3 sequence is 15 residues long.